The entry below describes one T cell receptor (beta chain). Its specificity is not known. A minimum of 6 million PBMCs was isolated per sample. The length of the CDR3 is 15 residues. Per the germline V gene, CDR1 is SGHRS and CDR2 is YFSETQ. This entry is derived from a study of blood T cells in healthy people across ages. PCR was performed a second time for about 6 to 12 cycles using a sample-barcoded 5' primer and a J-beta primer mix. TCRdb re-analysed the 5' RACE reads in MiXCR, keeping a single row per CDR3 protein. In the table there are 700,000 to 850,000 distinct CDR3 sequences, roughly 50% of which are singletons. Study-level findings and limits: Naive T cell percentage showed a strong correlation with TCR beta diversity. It was the long-lived donors that had more naive CD4+ cells and higher diversity than aged donors.

The sequenced sample was blood. The source of this sequence is a man at least 80 years old in good health. The genes are TRBV5-1 and TRBJ2-5; unclear D gene. The J call is uncertain, as TRBJ2-7 better fits the DNA end. In nucleotides, the CDR3 is TGCGCCAGCAGCTTGGTCGGGTCTCCAGACTACGAGCAGTACTTC. Protein: CASSLVGSPDYEQYF.